The 8 T cell receptor beta chains below come from one sample, sequenced in a study of identical twins. Each CDR3 protein is one row after TCRdb ran MiXCR on the 5' RACE reads. In the table there are hundreds of thousands of distinct CDR3 sequences, approximately 7% of which are singletons. This sample also belongs to another study, concerning yellow fever vaccine responses in identical twins.

The sample was memory (CD45RO+) T cells sorted from blood. Receptor source: a woman under 30 in good health.

This clonotype was seen many times. J is TRBJ1-2 and V is TRBV11-2, with 10 positions matching TRBD1. V lost 4 bases and J lost 3; bases outside the gene matches: 5. CDR1 and CDR2 (germline): SGHAT, FQNNGV. This CDR3 has 15 residues. CDR3 nucleotide sequence: TGTGCCAGCAGCTCCGGACAGGGGGGCTACTATGGCTACACCTTC. Its protein is CASSSGQGGYYGYTF.

The sample holds a few counts of this clonotype. The V and J genes are TRBV24-1 and TRBJ1-1; D not certain. Trimming left V 0 bases short and J 3 bases short, with 4 bases between. Germline CDR1 reads KGHDR; CDR2 reads SFDVKD. The CDR3 is 13 amino acids. The CDR3: CATSDLGHTEAFF. CDR3 DNA sequence: TGTGCCACCAGTGATTTGGGACACACTGAAGCTTTCTTT.

This clonotype came up a few times. This chain joins TRBV6-1 and TRBJ1-5; D possibly corresponds to TRBD1 (5 bases). V was clipped by 2 bases and J by 3 bases, with 11 bases between them. In germline, CDR1 is MNHNS, CDR2 SASEGT. The CDR3 sequence is 15 residues long. This CDR3 reads CASSEFWDANQPQHF. The CDR3 DNA sequence: TGTGCCAGCAGTGAATTTTGGGACGCCAATCAGCCCCAGCATTTT.

The rearrangement uses TRBV6-1 and TRBJ1-2, with D perhaps TRBD1 (6 bases). The V gene's germline CDR1 is MNHNS and CDR2 SASEGT. V gave up 6 bases and J gave up 8 bases, with 13 bases separating them. The CDR3 is 12 amino acids. CDR3 nucleotides: TGTGCCAGCAGGTACAGGGTGCAGGGCTACACCTTC. This codes for CASRYRVQGYTF.

This clonotype was counted between two and nine times. V gene TRBV6-2 or TRBV6-3 combines with J gene TRBJ1-1; D remains unclear. The CDR3 extends over 13 amino acids. The V and J ends lost 3 bases and 3 bases respectively, with 8 bases between them. The germline gives CDR1 MNHEY, CDR2 SVGEGT. CDR3 sequence: CASSYPRDTEAFF. The CDR3 coding sequence is TGTGCCAGCAGTTATCCCCGGGACACTGAAGCTTTCTTT.

This clonotype appeared many times. The chain has TRBV27 and TRBJ2-4; 7 bases map to TRBD1. The germline CDR1 and CDR2 sequences are MNHEY and SMNVEV (reference sequence). The CDR3 length is 16 residues. The V segment lost 7 bases and the J segment 3 bases; nucleotides outside the gene matches: 12. The DNA of the CDR3 is TGTGCCAGCATTTTTACGTACCAGGGGGTCAAAAACATTCAGTACTTC. Its translation: CASIFTYQGVKNIQYF.

This rearrangement joins TRBV28 to TRBJ1-2; 9 bases line up with TRBD1. The CDR3 length is 15 residues. Looked up from germline, CDR1 is MDHEN and CDR2 is SYDVKM. V was clipped by 4 bases and J by 4 bases; unmatched bases: 7. CDR3 bases: TGTGCCAGCAGTTCCGAAACAGGGGGCGTCTATGGCTACACCTTC. Translating gives CASSSETGGVYGYTF.

This clonotype has only a few counts. The chain carries TRBV11-2 and TRBJ2-1, with D perhaps matching TRBD2 (6 bases). The germline V and J ends were trimmed by 0 bases and 3 bases, with 12 bases remaining between them. Germline V gene lookup returns CDR1 SGHAT and CDR2 FQNNGV. The CDR3 is 16 amino acids. The chain's CDR3 is CASSLERGTIYNEQFF. In DNA, the CDR3 is TGTGCCAGCAGCTTAGAGCGCGGGACGATCTACAATGAGCAGTTCTTC.